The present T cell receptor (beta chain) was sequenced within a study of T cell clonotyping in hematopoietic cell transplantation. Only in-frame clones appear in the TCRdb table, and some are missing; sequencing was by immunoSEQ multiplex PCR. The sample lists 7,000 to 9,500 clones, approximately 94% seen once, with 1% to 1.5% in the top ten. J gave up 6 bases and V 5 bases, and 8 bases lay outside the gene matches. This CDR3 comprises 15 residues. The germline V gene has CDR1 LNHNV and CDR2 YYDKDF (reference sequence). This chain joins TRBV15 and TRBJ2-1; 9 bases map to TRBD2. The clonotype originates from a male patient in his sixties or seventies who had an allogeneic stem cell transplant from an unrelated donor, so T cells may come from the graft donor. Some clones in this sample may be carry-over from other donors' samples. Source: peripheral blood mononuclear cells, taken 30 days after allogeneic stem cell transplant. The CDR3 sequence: CATSATGLASNEQFF. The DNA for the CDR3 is TGTGCCACCAGCGCAACGGGACTAGCCTCCAATGAGCAGTTCTTC.